This TCR beta chain was obtained from a study of Ad26.COV2.S vaccination and SARS-CoV-2 variants. To note about this clone: What it recognizes is unknown.

Study results and caveats: Comparable non-spike TCR breadth was observed in vaccine and placebo recipients. Total T cell responses were possibly underestimated by TCR breadth and depth analyses.

Sequencing used immunoSEQ multiplex PCR; TCRdb keeps in-frame clones, though not all of them. This repertoire shows 350,000 to 500,000 clones, over 75% found once; its top ten account for approximately 4%. CDR1 is MNHEY and CDR2 is SVGEGT in the germline V gene. J was trimmed by 7 bases and V by 3 bases; bases with no gene match: 6. The CDR3 sequence is 15 residues long. Regarding treatment: roughly 20 received Ad26.COV2.S at low or high dose, single or two shots; several received placebo; per-sample allocation not given. Each sample was drawn 63 days after the first injection (of vaccine or placebo).

This chain links TRBV6-2 or TRBV6-3 with TRBJ2-1, with 10 bases matching TRBD2. This receptor was obtained from a person aged 18-60 years who received the Ad26.COV2.S COVID-19 vaccine or a placebo. Source: peripheral blood, taken in a trial of Ad26.COV2.S vaccine versus placebo. The CDR3 DNA reads as TGTGCCAGCAGTTATAAGCGGGGGGGCCTAAATGAGCAGTTCTTC. It specifies CASSYKRGGLNEQFF.